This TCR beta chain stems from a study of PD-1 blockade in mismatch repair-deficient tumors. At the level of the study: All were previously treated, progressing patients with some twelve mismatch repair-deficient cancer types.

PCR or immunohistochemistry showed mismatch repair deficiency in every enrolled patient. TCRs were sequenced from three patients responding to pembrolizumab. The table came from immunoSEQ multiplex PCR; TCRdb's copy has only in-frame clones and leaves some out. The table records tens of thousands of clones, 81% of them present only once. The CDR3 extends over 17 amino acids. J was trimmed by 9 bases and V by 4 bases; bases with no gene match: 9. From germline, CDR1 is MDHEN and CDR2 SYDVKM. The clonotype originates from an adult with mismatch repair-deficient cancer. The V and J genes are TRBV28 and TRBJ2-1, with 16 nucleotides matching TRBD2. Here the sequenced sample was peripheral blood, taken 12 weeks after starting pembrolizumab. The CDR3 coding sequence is TGTGCCAGCAGTTCAACTCCCGGGACTAGCGGGAGGGGTGAGCAGTTCTTC. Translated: CASSSTPGTSGRGEQFF. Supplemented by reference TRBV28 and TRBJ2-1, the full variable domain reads DVKVTQSSRYLVKRTGEKVFLECVQDMDHENMFWYRQDPGLGLRLIYFSYDVKMKEKGDIPEGYSVSREKKERFSLILESASTNQTSMYLCASSSTPGTSGRGEQFFGPGTRLTVL.